Included here is one TCR beta chain sequence, with context. Its antigen is unknown. This CDR3 is 15 amino acids long. V dropped 2 bases and J dropped 0 bases, with 10 bases sitting between them. Germline loops: CDR1 MGHDK, CDR2 SYGVNS. This specimen belongs to a study of beta chain features in type 1 diabetes. Study-wide background: Sorted cells numbering 95 million to 110 million were examined across all samples. Study-level results: All four CD4+ subsets from Type 1 diabetes patients carried moderately but significantly shorter TCRB CDR3s. Because the template was cDNA, high-expressing cells might be over-represented.

Reverse transcription of all isolated RNA meant that expressed TCRB transcripts were sequenced. The table came from immunoSEQ multiplex PCR; TCRdb's copy has only in-frame clones and leaves some out. In the table there are 240,000 or so clones, roughly 70% of which are singletons. Each population that was sorted was more than 95% pure. This chain uses TRBV25-1 with TRBJ2-5; D gene uncertain. This TCR derives from a man under 40 in good health. The sample taken for sequencing was naive CD4+ T cells from blood. CDR3 amino acids: CASSEPTWYQETQYF. The DNA of the CDR3 is TGTGCCAGCAGTGAACCCACTTGGTACCAAGAGACCCAGTACTTC.